Reported below is one T cell receptor (beta chain). Trimming took off 1 base at V and 6 bases at J, with 19 bases between the two ends. The CDR3 loop spans 17 amino acids. Germline CDR1 GTSNPN, CDR2 SVGIG (reference sequence). This table comes from immunoSEQ multiplex PCR, and its TCRdb copy is limited to in-frame clones, with some not included. Of more than 12,000 clones listed, under 80% are singletons. This entry is derived from a study of T cells after somatic rescue of genetic block. The sample taken for sequencing was peripheral blood mononuclear cells (PBMCs). The chain uses TRBV30 and TRBJ1-6; tentative D call: TRBD1 (6 bases). This clonotype originated in a man aged 18 to 30. The CDR3 loop reads CAWSGLRQAITNSPLHF. Here the CDR3 DNA reads TGTGCCTGGAGTGGGTTAAGACAGGCGATTACTAATTCACCCCTCCACTTT.